The clone carrying this T cell receptor beta chain was seen a handful of times. CDR3 length: 14 residues. CDR1 is LGHDT and CDR2 is YNNKEL in the germline V gene (reference sequence). Between the trimmed V and J ends, which lost 0 bases and 4 bases, there was a span of 9 bases. The data derive from a study of patients and donors after allogeneic stem cell transplantation. From the RT-PCR reads, TCRdb called clonotypes with MiXCR, one entry per CDR3 protein. Here the sample spans about 410,000 distinct CDR3 sequences, 15% to 20% being singletons. The sequencing input was blood, either unsorted or a sorted T cell fraction (not recorded which). V gene TRBV3-1 combines with J gene TRBJ1-2; D gene uncertain. The TCR comes from a human donor who was either an allogeneic HSCT recipient or a stem cell or donor lymphocyte infusion donor (not recorded which). It is not recorded whose cells these are; they may come from a transplant donor. Here the CDR3 reads CASSQDSGSYGYTF. CDR3 nucleotide sequence: TGTGCCAGCAGCCAAGATTCGGGGAGCTATGGCTACACCTTC.